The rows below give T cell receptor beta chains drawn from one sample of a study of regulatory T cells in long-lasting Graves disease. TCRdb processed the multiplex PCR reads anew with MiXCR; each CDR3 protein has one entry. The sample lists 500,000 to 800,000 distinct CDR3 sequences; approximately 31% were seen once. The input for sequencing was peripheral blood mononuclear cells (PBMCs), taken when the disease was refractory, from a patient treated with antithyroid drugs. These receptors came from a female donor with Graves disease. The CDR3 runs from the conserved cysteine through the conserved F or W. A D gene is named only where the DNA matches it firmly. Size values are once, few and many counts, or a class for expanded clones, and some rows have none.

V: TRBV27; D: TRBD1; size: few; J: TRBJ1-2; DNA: TGTGCCAGCAGTTCGACAGGGTTGGTATACACCTTC; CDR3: CASSSTGLVYTF
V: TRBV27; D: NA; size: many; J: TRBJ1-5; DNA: TGTGCCAGCAGTTCCCGGACAGCCAGCAATCAGCCCCAGCATTTT; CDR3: CASSSRTASNQPQHF
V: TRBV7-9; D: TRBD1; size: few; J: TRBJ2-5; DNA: TGTGCCAGAGAGGACAGGGAAGAGACCCAGTACTTC; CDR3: CAREDREETQYF
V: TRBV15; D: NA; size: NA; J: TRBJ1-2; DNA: TGTGCCACCAGCAGGGGGACACCCTCTAGAGGCTATGGCTACACCTTC; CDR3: CATSRGTPSRGYGYTF
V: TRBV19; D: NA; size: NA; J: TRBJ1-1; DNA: TGTGCCAGTAGTAAACAGGGCACGATGAACACTGAAGCTTTCTTT; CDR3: CASSKQGTMNTEAFF
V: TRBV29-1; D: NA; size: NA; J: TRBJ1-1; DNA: TGCAGCGCCAAAGGGCTCTATACTGAAGCTTTCTTT; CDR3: CSAKGLYTEAFF
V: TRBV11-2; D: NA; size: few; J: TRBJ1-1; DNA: TGTGCCAGCAGCTTAGTAACGGGGGCGAGCACTGAAGCTTTCTTT; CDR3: CASSLVTGASTEAFF
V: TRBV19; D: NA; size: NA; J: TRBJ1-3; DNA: TGTGCCAGTAGTATAGCCTGGGACGGACAGCTTGCTGGAAACACCATATATTTT; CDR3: CASSIAWDGQLAGNTIYF
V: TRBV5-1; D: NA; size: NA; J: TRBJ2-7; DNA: TGCGCCAGCAGCTTGGTTTTTAGGGAGCCCTACGAGCAGTACTTC; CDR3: CASSLVFREPYEQYF
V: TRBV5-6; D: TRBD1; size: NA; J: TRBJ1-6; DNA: TGTGCCAGCAGCCCCGGGACAGCGCATTCGAGCTCCTATAATTCGCCCCTCCACTTT; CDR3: CASSPGTAHSSSYNSPLHF
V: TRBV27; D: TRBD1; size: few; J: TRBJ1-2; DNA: TGTGCCAGCAGTTTAGGTGGACAGGGTGAGGGGTATGGCTACACCTTC; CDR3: CASSLGGQGEGYGYTF
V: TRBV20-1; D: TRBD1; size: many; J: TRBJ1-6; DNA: TGCAGTGCTAGGCCTGGACAGGGGGCGGTTTCACCCCTCCACTTT; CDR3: CSARPGQGAVSPLHF
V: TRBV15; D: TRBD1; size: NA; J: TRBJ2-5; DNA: TGTGCCACCAGCAGAGGCGGACAGGGGGCTATAGAGACCCAGTACTTC; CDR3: CATSRGGQGAIETQYF
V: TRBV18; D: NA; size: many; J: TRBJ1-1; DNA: TGTGCCAGCTCACCAGTGGGGCAGGGCACTGAAGCTTTCTTT; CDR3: CASSPVGQGTEAFF
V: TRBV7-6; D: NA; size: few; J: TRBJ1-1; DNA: TGTGCCAGCAGCTTAGGAACGGGGGCGGACGTGAACACTGAAGCTTTCTTT; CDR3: CASSLGTGADVNTEAFF
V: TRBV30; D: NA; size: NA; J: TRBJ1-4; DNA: TGTGCCTGGCAGGGTTCACCGAATGAAAAACTGTTTTTT; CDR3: CAWQGSPNEKLFF
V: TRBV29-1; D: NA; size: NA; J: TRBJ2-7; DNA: TGCAGCGTCGATACGGACGGCTCCTACGAGCAGTACTTC; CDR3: CSVDTDGSYEQYF
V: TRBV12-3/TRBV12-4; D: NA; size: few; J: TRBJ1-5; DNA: TGTGCCAGCAGCCTACGGTGGCAGGGGAGTCAGCCCCAGCATTTT; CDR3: CASSLRWQGSQPQHF
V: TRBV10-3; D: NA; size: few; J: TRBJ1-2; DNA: TGTGCCATCAGTGTTCAGGGGAACTATGGCTACACCTTC; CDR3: CAISVQGNYGYTF
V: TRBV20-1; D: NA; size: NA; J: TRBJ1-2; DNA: TGCAGTGCTAGGGGAACAGGGACCTATGGCTACACCTTC; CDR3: CSARGTGTYGYTF
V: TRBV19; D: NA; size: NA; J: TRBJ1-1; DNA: TGTGCCAGTAGTATAGAGGCGGCGCTCACTGAAGCTTTCTTT; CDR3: CASSIEAALTEAFF
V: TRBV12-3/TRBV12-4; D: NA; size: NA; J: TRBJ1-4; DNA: TGTGCCAGCAGTTCGACAGGCCAGAATGAAAAACTGTTTTTT; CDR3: CASSSTGQNEKLFF
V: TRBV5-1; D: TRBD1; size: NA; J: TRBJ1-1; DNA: TGCGCCAGCAGCGGGACAGCAAGTACCGACACTGAAGCTTTCTTT; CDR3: CASSGTASTDTEAFF
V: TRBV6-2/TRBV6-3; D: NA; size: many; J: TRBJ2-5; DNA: TGTGCTGTCAAAGAAGAGCAAGTCCAAGAGACCCAGTACTTC; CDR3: CAVKEEQVQETQYF
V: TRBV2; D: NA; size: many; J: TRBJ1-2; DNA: TGTGCCAGCAGTGAAGCGCACCGGAACTATGGCTACACCTTC; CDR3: CASSEAHRNYGYTF
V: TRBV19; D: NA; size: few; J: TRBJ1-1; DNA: TGTGCCAGTATCCCTGGGGGCGGCACTGAAGCTTTCTTT; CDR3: CASIPGGGTEAFF
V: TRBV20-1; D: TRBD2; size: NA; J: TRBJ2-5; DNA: TGCAGTGCTACTAGCGGGACCACAGGGACCCAGTACTTC; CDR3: CSATSGTTGTQYF
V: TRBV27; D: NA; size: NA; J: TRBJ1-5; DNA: TGTGCCAGCAGTTTAGGGAATGGGCCCCAGCATTTT; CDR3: CASSLGNGPQHF
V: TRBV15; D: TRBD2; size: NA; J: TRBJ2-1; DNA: TGTGCCACCAGCAGAGTACTGTTAGGACTAGCGGACAATGAGCAGTTCTTC; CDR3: CATSRVLLGLADNEQFF
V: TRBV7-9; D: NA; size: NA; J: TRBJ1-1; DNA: TGTGCCAGCAGCTTATGGGCACCGGGGAGCACTGAAGCTTTCTTT; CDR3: CASSLWAPGSTEAFF
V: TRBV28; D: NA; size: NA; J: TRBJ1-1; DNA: TGTGCCAGCAGTCCCCTGCCAGGTTCGAACACTGAAGCTTTCTTT; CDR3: CASSPLPGSNTEAFF
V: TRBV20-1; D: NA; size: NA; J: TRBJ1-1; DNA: TGCAGTGCTACCGGGGGAGGGGGATACACTGAAGCTTTCTTT; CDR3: CSATGGGGYTEAFF
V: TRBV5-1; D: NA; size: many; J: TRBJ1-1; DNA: TGCGCCAGCAGCTTTTCAGGCGAGAACACTGAAGCTTTCTTT; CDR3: CASSFSGENTEAFF
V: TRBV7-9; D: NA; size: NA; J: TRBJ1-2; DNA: TGTGCCAGCAGCTTAGCGCACGGTTCGGGTGGCTACACCTTC; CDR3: CASSLAHGSGGYTF
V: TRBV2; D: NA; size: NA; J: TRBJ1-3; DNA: TGTGCCAGCAGCGGACCAGCAGGAAACACCATATATTTT; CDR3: CASSGPAGNTIYF
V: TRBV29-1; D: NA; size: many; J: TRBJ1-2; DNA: TGCAGCGTTGTGCCAGGGGCTAACTATGGCTACACCTTC; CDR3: CSVVPGANYGYTF
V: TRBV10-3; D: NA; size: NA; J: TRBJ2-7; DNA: TGTGCCATCAGTGAAGGGAGGAACTACGAGCAGTACTTC; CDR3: CAISEGRNYEQYF
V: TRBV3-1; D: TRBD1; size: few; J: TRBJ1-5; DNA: TGTGCCAGCAGCCAAGATTGGACAGGGGGCGATCAGCCCCAGCATTTT; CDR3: CASSQDWTGGDQPQHF
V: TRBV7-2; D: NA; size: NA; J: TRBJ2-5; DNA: TGTGCCCGGCAGGGGGGACTACAAAGGCGAGAGACCCAGTACTTC; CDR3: CARQGGLQRRETQYF
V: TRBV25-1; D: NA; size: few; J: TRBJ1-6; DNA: TGTGCCAGCAGTGATCGGACGAATTCACCCCTCCACTTT; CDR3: CASSDRTNSPLHF
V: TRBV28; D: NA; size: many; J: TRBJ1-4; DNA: TGTGCCAGCAGGTTTCTTGAAAAACTGTTTTTT; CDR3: CASRFLEKLFF
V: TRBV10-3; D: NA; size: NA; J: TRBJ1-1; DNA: TGTGCCATCACTCCAGGGGTCAACACTGAAGCTTTCTTT; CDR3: CAITPGVNTEAFF